The 21 T cell receptor beta chains in this list originate from one sample, sequenced in a study of cytotoxic CD8 clonotypes in ibrutinib-treated CLL (dated by TCRdb to about 2021). The time point tag for this specimen amounts to: approximately 2 years on ibrutinib. Libraries were built with the immunoSEQ multiplex PCR assay. TCRdb obtained this table from immuneACCESS and retained in-frame rearrangements with V and J assigned. These tables miss some clones; where compared with another copy, unresolved V genes account for less than half of the shortfall, and the remainder is unexplained. This sample is represented by some 50,000 clones; more than 55% of them were singletons. Approximately 28% of the sample rests with the top ten. Sequencing used PBMCs, obtained after 24 months of ibrutinib treatment. The receptors here all came from a human donor with chronic lymphocytic leukemia.

Many counts were recorded for this clone. For the CDR3, the DNA is TGTGCCAGCATGCTCCGGGGGGGGGACACTGAAGCTTTCTTT. Its protein product is CASMLRGGDTEAFF. This sequence joins TRBV6-1 and TRBJ1-1, with D possibly being TRBD1 (5 bases). The CDR3 contains 14 residues. Germline-derived CDR1 and CDR2 are MNHNS and SASEGT. V was cut by 7 bases and J by 3 bases, with 15 bases left in between.

This clone appeared a single time. This sequence joins TRBV7-9 and TRBJ2-3; tentatively, D is TRBD2 (5 bases). V lost 6 bases and J lost 4, with 11 bases in between. In germline, CDR1 is SEHNR, CDR2 FQNEAQ (reference sequence). The CDR3 runs to 13 residues. The chain's CDR3 is CASRSPGSDTQYF. DNA of the CDR3: TGTGCCAGCAGGTCCCCGGGGTCAGATACGCAGTATTTT.

The chain carries TRBV6-1 and TRBJ1-3; D remains ambiguous. V lost 6 bases and J 0 bases, leaving 6 bases between the germline ends. The CDR3 loop spans 13 amino acids. Germline V gives CDR1 MNHNS, CDR2 SASEGT. CDR3 DNA sequence: TGTGCCAGCAGCTCCCACTCTGGAAACACCATATATTTT. This sequence encodes CASSSHSGNTIYF.

This chain joins TRBV5-1 and TRBJ2-5, with 9 bases lining up with TRBD2. The ends lost 4 bases at V and 5 bases at J; junction bases unmatched: 12. Germline V gives CDR1 SGHRS, CDR2 YFSETQ. This CDR3 has 16 amino acids. The CDR3 DNA reads TGCGCCAGCAGCCCTACGGAGGGCGGGGGGGCGGAGACCCAGTACTTC. Protein product: CASSPTEGGGAETQYF.

The V call is TRBV7-9, the J call TRBJ2-1, with D unclear. Trimming removed 7 bases from V and 0 bases from J, with 13 bases in between. The CDR3 has 15 amino acids. Germline V gene sequence: CDR1 SEHNR, CDR2 FQNEAQ (reference sequence). CDR3 residues: CASTLSQSSYNEQFF. CDR3 nucleotides: TGTGCCAGCACCCTCTCGCAGAGCTCCTACAATGAGCAGTTCTTC.

The table lists this clone with a count of one. The chain couples TRBV5-1 to TRBJ2-1, with TRBD1 identical over 8 bases. Trimming cost V 3 bases and J 5 bases; bases outside gene matches: 7. This CDR3 has 15 residues. Germline V gene sequence: CDR1 SGHRS, CDR2 YFSETQ. The chain's CDR3 is CASSSQGQEDNEQFF. The CDR3 DNA is TGCGCCAGCAGCTCACAGGGACAGGAGGACAATGAGCAGTTCTTC.

In its sample, this clone was seen a few times. The chain carries TRBV29-1 and TRBJ2-7; D remains ambiguous. Germline values: CDR1 SQVTM, CDR2 ANQGSEA. CDR3 length: 11 residues. The V end was cut by 6 bases, the J end by 3 bases, with 9 bases between. CDR3 nucleotide sequence: TGCAGCGTCTACAAAGACTACGAGCAGTACTTC. Its protein is CSVYKDYEQYF.

This clone appeared a few times. The chain recombines TRBV6-5 with TRBJ1-2; D is possibly TRBD1 (6 bases). Per germline, CDR1 MNHEY and CDR2 SVGAGI. The CDR3 has 14 amino acids. V was shortened by 5 bases and J by 7 bases, with 17 bases between the two germline ends. The CDR3 coding sequence is TGTGCCAGCAGTACCCGGTGGTCAGGGGCTGGCTACACCTTC. Translating gives CASSTRWSGAGYTF.

The gene calls are TRBV2 and TRBJ1-4, with TRBD1 as a possible D gene (6 bases). V lost 2 bases, J lost 8 bases, and 12 bases lay in between. The length of the CDR3 is 14 residues. Germline V gives CDR1 SNHLY, CDR2 FYNNEI. CDR3 in DNA: TGTGCCAGCAGTGAAACAGGGCTCAACGAAAAACTGTTTTTT. Protein product: CASSETGLNEKLFF.

By share, this clone counts as medium-sized. The chain combines TRBV2 with TRBJ2-2, with TRBD2 as a possible D gene (6 bases). Trimming removed 4 bases at V and 5 bases at J, with 11 bases between. The length of the CDR3 is 14 residues. In germline, CDR1 is SNHLY, CDR2 FYNNEI. As DNA, the CDR3 is TGTGCCAGCAGTGGGGGACTCTTAACCGGGGAGCTGTTTTTT. Its translation is CASSGGLLTGELFF. Complete variable domain (other parts from reference TRBV2 and TRBJ2-2): EPEVTQTPSHQVTQMGQEVILRCVPISNHLYFYWYRQILGQKVEFLVSFYNNEISEKSEIFDDQFSVERPDGSNFTLKIRSTKLEDSAMYFCASSGGLLTGELFFGEGSRLTVL.

The table lists this clone with a few counts. V gene TRBV5-4 combines with J gene TRBJ2-2; D is unresolved. The germline V gene encodes CDR1 SGHNT and CDR2 YYREEE (reference sequence). The CDR3 consists of 15 residues. V was clipped by 3 bases and J by 4 bases, with 13 bases between them. The CDR3 DNA reads TGTGCCAGCAGCTATGGAGTTTTGAGCACCGGGGAGCTGTTTTTT. Its protein is CASSYGVLSTGELFF.

The rearrangement links TRBV4-1 to TRBJ1-4; D is unclear. The germline gives CDR1 MGHRA, CDR2 YSYEKL. CDR3 length: 13 residues. Trimming took off 5 bases at V and 8 bases at J, with 12 bases between the two ends. The CDR3 sequence is CASSWYREEKLFF. The CDR3 region has the DNA TGCGCCAGCAGCTGGTACCGGGAGGAAAAACTGTTTTTT.

Comments on this clone: Different DNA sequences within this sample yield the same CDR3. The rearrangement uses TRBV5-1 and TRBJ2-5; 13 bases match TRBD2. After removal of 4 bases from V and 3 bases from J, the junction contained 6 bases not matched to a gene. The CDR3 is 16 amino acids. Germline V gene lookup returns CDR1 SGHRS and CDR2 YFSETQ. CDR3 sequence reads: CASSLLAGGAEETQYF. The CDR3 region has the DNA TGCGCCAGCAGCCTACTAGCGGGGGGGGCTGAAGAGACCCAGTACTTC.

The chain recombines TRBV6-5 with TRBJ1-5, with D unresolved. This CDR3 spans 14 amino acids. The V gene's germline CDR1 is MNHEY and CDR2 SVGAGI. The germline V and J ends were trimmed by 2 bases and 2 bases, with 7 bases remaining between them. CDR3 loop: CASSYQKGNQPQHF. Written as DNA, the CDR3 is TGTGCCAGCAGTTACCAAAAAGGCAATCAGCCCCAGCATTTT.

The V gene is TRBV7-8, the J gene TRBJ1-3; no clear D. The V gene lost 4 bases and the J gene lost 7 bases, with 14 bases spanning the gap. CDR3 length: 14 amino acids. Germline V gene sequence: CDR1 SGHVS, CDR2 FQNEAQ. This CDR3 is CASSYLKRRNTIYF. The CDR3 nucleotides are TGTGCCAGCAGCTACCTGAAAAGACGGAACACCATATATTTT.

The chain couples TRBV25-1 to TRBJ2-1; TRBD1 agrees at 9 bases. Germline CDR1 and CDR2: MGHDK and SYGVNS. Losses at the gene ends were 3 bases for V and 5 bases for J; bases not matched to a gene: 8. The CDR3 is 16 residues long. This CDR3 reads CASSEPGQGVNNEQFF. The CDR3 region has the DNA TGTGCCAGCAGTGAGCCGGGACAGGGTGTTAACAATGAGCAGTTCTTC.

This clone was seen only a few times. The chain carries TRBV4-2 and TRBJ2-7; either TRBD1 or TRBD2 may fit D (5 bases each). CDR3 length: 15 residues. Trimming stripped 0 bases from V and 3 bases from J, with 12 bases between. Germline V gene data show CDR1 as LGHNA and CDR2 as YNFKEQ. The CDR3 coding sequence is TGTGCCAGCAGCCAAGATTGGGGGTCTGACTACGAGCAGTACTTC. It is translated as CASSQDWGSDYEQYF.

V is TRBV19 and J is TRBJ1-5; the match to TRBD1 covers 9 bases. The junction had 4 bases not matched to a gene; V was cut back by 7 bases and J by 0 bases. Germline CDR1 is LNHDA and CDR2 is SQIVND (reference sequence). This CDR3 is 15 amino acids long. DNA for the CDR3: TGTGCCAGTACCGGGACAGGGATTAGCAATCAGCCCCAGCATTTT. This encodes CASTGTGISNQPQHF.

Details on this clone: Other nucleotide sequences in the sample specify the same CDR3. The chain recombines TRBV29-1 with TRBJ2-3; D is undetermined. Trimming took off 4 bases at V and 2 bases at J, with 7 bases between the two ends. The CDR3 has 12 residues. Germline V CDR1 and CDR2: SQVTM, ANQGSEA. The CDR3: CSVVLYTDTQYF. The CDR3 coding sequence is TGCAGCGTTGTACTCTACACAGATACGCAGTATTTT.

V is TRBV27 and J is TRBJ2-3; tentative D call: TRBD2 (5 bases). The CDR3 covers 13 residues. The V gene's germline CDR1 is MNHEY and CDR2 SMNVEV (reference sequence). With 3 bases removed from V and 5 bases from J, the gap between germline ends came to 9 bases. The CDR3 spells CASSLPGGDTQYF. CDR3 sequence (DNA): TGTGCCAGCAGTTTGCCCGGAGGAGATACGCAGTATTTT.

The V call is TRBV5-1, the J call TRBJ2-7; 8 nucleotides align to TRBD1. Germline CDR1 reads SGHRS; CDR2 reads YFSETQ. J was trimmed by 5 bases and V by 0 bases; bases with no gene match: 7. CDR3 length equals 15 residues. The CDR3 sequence: CASSLGGTGLNEQYF. The CDR3 bases are TGCGCCAGCAGCTTGGGAGGGACAGGCCTTAACGAGCAGTACTTC.